This TCR beta chain is drawn from a study of T cells in pancreatic ductal adenocarcinoma listed by TCRdb under 2017. With regard to the full study: Surgically resected pancreatic ductal adenocarcinoma specimens were analyzed for the quantity, spatial distribution, and characteristics of both suppressive cells and tumor-infiltrating CD8+ T cells, an effort aimed at clarifying the adaptive T-cell response occurring naturally.

Regarding this clone: The antigen it binds to is not known. No much larger clonotype is one base removed from it; base qualities were not supplied.

Pancreatic ductal adenocarcinoma patients who had undergone surgery without neoadjuvant therapy were selected. Peripheral blood was collected in heparin tubes, from which PBMCs were isolated by histopaque density gradient and cryopreserved in 10% DMSO. Using the DNeasy Blood and Tissue Kit along with Proteinase K and RNase treatment, genomic DNA was extracted from more than five PBMC specimens and roughly nine flash-frozen tumor specimens. Including the terminal cysteine and phenylalanine, the CDR3 comprises 15 residues. Only the CDR3 region is kept as DNA, spanning 45 bases read in frame from base 1. CDR1 and CDR2 are read off the germline V gene as MNHEY and SVGAGI. V sheds 2 bases and J sheds 8 bases, leaving 18 bases between their ends. The investigation overall reported the following: Blood samples had more total productive templates and 6 to 10-fold more unique clonotypes than tumor samples. Since most pancreatic cancer patients present with inoperable disease, the resected cohort was skewed toward the minority of patients who had early-stage disease. T-cell clonality did not differ significantly between tumor and blood, with mean clonality around 0.11 in tumors and roughly 0.07 in blood. Because tumors are enriched in CD45RO+ effector T cells rather than naive T cells, which biases toward lower diversity, comparisons of clonality between tumor and blood may be biased.

TCR beta CDR3 regions were amplified from genomic DNA using the immunoSEQ hsTCRB kit. High-throughput TRB CDR3 sequencing was performed on an Illumina HiSeq system. The source study handled its data this way. The immunoSEQ software was used to analyze the sequencing reads, and any nonproductive sequences containing premature stops or frame-shifts were left out. Clonality of the repertoire was calculated as one minus the Shannon entropy normalized by log2 of the number of unique productive sequences. In TCRdb, the immuneACCESS table is reduced to in-frame sequences with V and J assigned. These tables do not hold every clone; where another copy was compared, an unresolved V gene accounts for under half, and the others remain unexplained. From that table come the V and J calls and clone size; the DNA was used to work out D and trimming. Present in this sample are 25,000 to 35,000 clones, over 85% of which were seen just once. Under 2.5% of the sample comes from the top ten.

The rearrangement combines TRBV6-5 with TRBJ1-2; a tentative D match to TRBD1 spans 6 bases. The source of this sequence is a human donor with pancreatic ductal adenocarcinoma. The sample comprised PBMCs. CDR3 protein: CASSYGGTRRGGYTF. The DNA reads TGTGCCAGCAGTTACGGGGGAACGCGAAGGGGGGGCTACACCTTC.